There are many counts of the clone carrying this T cell receptor beta chain. This record belongs to a study of regulatory T cells in long-lasting Graves disease. Sequencing libraries for TCR beta were prepared with iRepertoire HTBI primers and Arm-PCR of CDR3 regions. In TCRdb, the multiplex PCR reads were re-called with MiXCR into one record per CDR3 protein. Here the sample spans roughly 400,000 distinct CDR3 sequences, about 17% being singletons. As to time point: newly diagnosed GD, antithyroid drugs for less than 3 months. Construction of the TCR library relied on RNA isolated from PBMCs. This same sample was also taken into another study, of T cells in Graves' hyperthyroidism and ophthalmopathy.

This clonotype was sampled from a young woman with Graves disease. Sequencing was performed on peripheral blood mononuclear cells (PBMCs), taken at new diagnosis, from a patient treated with antithyroid drugs.

CDR3 in amino acids: CASSFDRVNTEAFF. As DNA, the CDR3 is TGTGCCAGCAGCTTTGACAGGGTGAACACTGAAGCTTTCTTT. The chain is built from TRBV7-2 and TRBJ1-1, with 7 bases identical to TRBD1. Trimming removed 3 bases from V and 0 bases from J; junction bases left unmatched: 1. The CDR3 extends over 14 amino acids. Per the germline V gene, CDR1 is SGHTA and CDR2 is FQGNSA.